These 27 T cell receptor beta chains were all obtained from the same sample, sequenced in a study of glioma-infiltrating T cells. The iRepertoire nested amplicon-rescue multiplex PCR amplified TCR alpha and beta CDR3s from RNA. TCRdb re-analysed the multiplex PCR reads in MiXCR, keeping a single row per CDR3 protein. Of about 400,000 distinct CDR3 sequences listed, roughly two fifths were seen once; the top ten hold approximately 12%. Sequencing was carried out using glioma tissue, nonneoplastic brain tissue, or PBMCs (not recorded which). The origin of the receptors is a human donor with low-grade glioma or glioblastoma, undergoing nonglioma brain surgery, or in good health (not recorded which).

J is TRBJ2-2 and V is TRBV7-2; 10 nucleotides align to TRBD2. The CDR3 runs 17 residues. Losses at the gene ends were 4 bases for V and 4 bases for J; bases not matched to a gene: 9. Germline V CDR1 and CDR2: SGHTA, FQGNSA. The CDR3 DNA is TGTGCCAGCAGCTCAAGAGGCCTAGCGGGAGCCACCGGGGAGCTGTTTTTT. This gives the protein CASSSRGLAGATGELFF.

The rearrangement joins TRBV12-3 or TRBV12-4 to TRBJ2-7; D not resolved. The CDR3 runs 14 residues. Trimming stripped 0 bases from V and 4 bases from J, with 10 bases between. The DNA of the CDR3 is TGTGCCAGCAGTTTAGCGGGCAGGAGATACGAGCAGTACTTC. Translated, it gives CASSLAGRRYEQYF.

This clonotype came up once. The rearrangement uses TRBV19 and TRBJ2-7; 9 nucleotides agree with TRBD1. The junction had 6 bases not matched to a gene; V was cut back by 6 bases and J by 0 bases. The CDR3 is made up of 15 amino acids. Germline CDR1 LNHDA, CDR2 SQIVND (reference sequence). The CDR3 DNA is TGTGCCAGTAGCTGGGACAGGGACAGCTCCTACGAGCAGTACTTC. Its translation is CASSWDRDSSYEQYF.

To note about this clonotype: A much bigger clone sits one base away, suggesting this may be a read error. The chain is built from TRBV6-6 and TRBJ2-7; D uncertain. Germline CDR1 MNHNY, CDR2 SVGAGI (reference sequence). V lost 8 bases to trimming and J lost 3 bases, with 5 bases between them. CDR3 length: 10 residues. In nucleotides, the CDR3 is TGTGCCAGCTGGTTCTACGAGCAGTACTTC. Residues: CASWFYEQYF.

The chain links TRBV3-1 to TRBJ2-5; 8 nucleotides agree with TRBD2. This CDR3 contains 17 residues. Germline values: CDR1 LGHDT, CDR2 YNNKEL (reference sequence). The junction had 12 bases not matched to a gene; V was cut back by 5 bases and J by 1 base. This CDR3 reads CASSNDPRLAFQETQYF. CDR3 coding DNA: TGTGCCAGCAGCAATGACCCAAGACTAGCGTTCCAAGAGACCCAGTACTTC.

This clonotype was recorded many times. J is TRBJ1-1 and V is TRBV6-2 or TRBV6-3; TRBD1 aligns across 9 bases. This CDR3 comprises 15 residues. Germline V gene sequence: CDR1 MNHEY, CDR2 SVGEGT. The V segment lost 6 bases and the J segment 5 bases; nucleotides outside the gene matches: 10. Here the CDR3 reads CASRRAGTGRTEAFF. The CDR3 DNA sequence: TGTGCCAGCAGGCGAGCTGGGACAGGGCGGACTGAAGCTTTCTTT.

The chain joins TRBV4-1 to TRBJ2-1, with 12 bases fitting TRBD2. Trimming cost V 4 bases and J 4 bases; bases outside gene matches: 8. The CDR3 spans 17 residues. Germline loops: CDR1 MGHRA, CDR2 YSYEKL. In DNA, the CDR3 is TGCGCCAGCAGCCCTCGACTAGCGGGAGCCCTATACAATGAGCAGTTCTTC. It yields the protein CASSPRLAGALYNEQFF.

This chain connects TRBV5-5 to TRBJ2-1; D perhaps matches TRBD2 (5 bases). The V gene's germline CDR1 is SGHKS and CDR2 YYEKEE (reference sequence). This CDR3 comprises 15 residues. Trimming stripped 4 bases from V and 10 bases from J, with 21 bases between. The CDR3 loop is CASSVEGITRREQFF. DNA for the CDR3: TGTGCCAGCAGCGTGGAAGGGATAACCCGGAGGGAGCAGTTCTTC.

This clonotype was counted ten times or more. The chain links TRBV28 to TRBJ1-1; D uncertain. Germline CDR1 MDHEN, CDR2 SYDVKM. This CDR3 contains 12 residues. Trimming left V 4 bases short and J 6 bases short, with 9 bases between. For the CDR3, the DNA is TGTGCCAGCAGTTGGGTCCTGGCTGAAGCTTTCTTT. Translated, it gives CASSWVLAEAFF.

The table lists this clonotype with a few counts. The rearrangement links TRBV2 to TRBJ2-3; perhaps TRBD2 as D (6 bases). The length of the CDR3 is 14 residues. With 6 bases removed from V and 6 bases from J, the gap between germline ends came to 16 bases. Germline CDR1 SNHLY, CDR2 FYNNEI. As DNA, the CDR3 is TGTGCCAGCAGCCGGGACTCGCTCAGGGATACGCAGTATTTT. The encoded protein is CASSRDSLRDTQYF. The entire variable domain, with the rest obtained from reference TRBV2 and TRBJ2-3, is as follows: EPEVTQTPSHQVTQMGQEVILRCVPISNHLYFYWYRQILGQKVEFLVSFYNNEISEKSEIFDDQFSVERPDGSNFTLKIRSTKLEDSAMYFCASSRDSLRDTQYFGPGTRLTVL.

Turning to this clonotype: A much larger clone is a single base away; this may be a read error. The rearrangement links TRBV28 to TRBJ1-5, with D possibly being TRBD1 (5 bases). This CDR3 region has 15 residues. Per germline, CDR1 MDHEN and CDR2 SYDVKM. Trimming left V 7 bases short and J 0 bases short, with 13 bases between. The CDR3 sequence is CASIDYGGSNQPQHF. The CDR3 DNA reads as TGTGCCAGCATCGATTACGGGGGTAGCAATCAGCCCCAGCATTTT.

In regard to this clonotype: A clone one base away is much larger, so this may be a read error. The chain joins TRBV4-2 to TRBJ2-1, with D perhaps TRBD2 (5 bases). The germline V gene encodes CDR1 LGHNA and CDR2 YNFKEQ. The CDR3 covers 11 residues. The ends were cut back, 3 bases at V and 12 bases at J, with 9 bases in the middle. The CDR3 DNA sequence: TGTGCCAGCAGCCAGGGAGTTGGGCAGTTCTTC. It codes for CASSQGVGQFF.

The V call is TRBV6-1, the J call TRBJ2-3; 12 bases are a match to TRBD2. Germline trimming cut 7 bases from V and 5 bases from J; bases unmatched to any gene: 7. Germline V gene lookup returns CDR1 MNHNS and CDR2 SASEGT. The CDR3 has 15 residues. This CDR3 is CASTDQGLAGDTQYF. The CDR3 DNA is TGTGCCAGCACCGACCAGGGACTAGCGGGAGATACGCAGTATTTT.

Many counts were recorded for this clonotype. This chain uses TRBV6-1 with TRBJ1-1; D ambiguous. Germline CDR1 MNHNS, CDR2 SASEGT. V gave up 5 bases and J gave up 6 bases, with 16 bases separating them. The CDR3 contains 14 residues. Here the CDR3 DNA reads TGTGCCAGCAGTCGTCTAGTCTTGGCGCCTGAAGCTTTCTTT. This translates into CASSRLVLAPEAFF.

This clonotype was counted ten times or more. The gene calls are TRBV6-2 or TRBV6-3 and TRBJ2-1; 12 bases are shared with TRBD2. The CDR3 runs 16 residues. Germline CDR1 is MNHEY and CDR2 is SVGEGT. V lost 5 bases, J lost 10 bases, and 12 bases stayed unmatched. The CDR3 reads CASSPHTSGRPREQFF. DNA for the CDR3: TGTGCCAGCAGTCCACATACTAGCGGGAGGCCAAGGGAGCAGTTCTTC.

This clonotype was detected many times. The gene calls are TRBV15 and TRBJ2-3; D remains unclear. V lost 6 bases and J lost 3, with 10 bases in between. Germline V gene sequence: CDR1 LNHNV, CDR2 YYDKDF (reference sequence). The CDR3 sequence is 13 residues long. CDR3 sequence (DNA): TGTGCCACCAGACAGACCTCAACAGATACGCAGTATTTT. Residues: CATRQTSTDTQYF.

The rearrangement joins TRBV27 to TRBJ2-3; no firm D call. Germline CDR1 is MNHEY and CDR2 is SMNVEV (reference sequence). V lost 5 bases, J lost 5 bases, and 11 bases lay in between. The CDR3 extends over 13 amino acids. Here the CDR3 DNA reads TGTGCCAGCAGTGAATATATGGGAGATACGCAGTATTTT. Its protein product is CASSEYMGDTQYF.

This clonotype was recorded a few times. The genes are TRBV10-3 and TRBJ2-7; TRBD1 agrees at 11 bases. CDR3 size: 15 residues. Per the germline V gene, CDR1 is ENHRY and CDR2 is SYGVKD. With 6 bases clipped from V and 3 bases from J, the junction kept 7 bases outside the gene matches. In nucleotides, the CDR3 is TGTGCCATCAGCCCCCCCGGGACAGGGGGCTACGAGCAGTACTTC. Its translation: CAISPPGTGGYEQYF.

The chain couples TRBV11-2 to TRBJ2-7; D perhaps matches TRBD2 (6 bases). The CDR3 is 14 amino acids. CDR1 is SGHAT and CDR2 is FQNNGV in the germline V gene. Trimming removed 2 bases at V and 3 bases at J, with 11 bases between. The CDR3 coding sequence is TGTGCCAGCAGCTTAAACGGGAGAGGCTACGAGCAGTACTTC. It yields the protein CASSLNGRGYEQYF.

The gene calls are TRBV19 and TRBJ1-1; the D is unclear. The V and J ends lost 4 bases and 0 bases respectively, with 18 bases between them. Germline V gene data show CDR1 as LNHDA and CDR2 as SQIVND (reference sequence). The CDR3 runs 17 residues. CDR3 nucleotide sequence: TGTGCCAGTAGTACGACCCCCTCTGCAGGTCTGAACACTGAAGCTTTCTTT. Translating it yields CASSTTPSAGLNTEAFF.

Notes on this clonotype: In this CDR3 the conserved last residue, phenylalanine or tryptophan, is missing, so a read error is likely. The J gene is TRBJ2-5, the V gene TRBV18; D ambiguous. The CDR3 has 14 amino acids. The germline CDR1 and CDR2 sequences are KGHSH and LQKENI. Trimming shortened V by 0 bases and J by 2 bases, and 7 bases separated the two germline ends. The CDR3 nucleotides read TGTGCCAGCTCACCACCCCGGACGCAAGAGACCCAGTACCTC. Translated: CASSPPRTQETQYL.

J is TRBJ1-2 and V is TRBV28; D gene ambiguous. The CDR3 has 13 residues. CDR1 and CDR2 (germline): MDHEN, SYDVKM. Trimming pared 4 bases from V and 4 bases from J, leaving 10 bases between. The CDR3 spells CASSSVGGYGYTF. The CDR3, as DNA: TGTGCCAGCAGTTCAGTCGGCGGCTATGGCTACACCTTC.

This clonotype was seen a handful of times. J is TRBJ1-4 and V is TRBV9; TRBD1 aligns across 12 bases. Germline CDR1 reads SGDLS; CDR2 reads YYNGEE. The trim removed 4 bases at V and 3 bases at J, leaving 1 base unmatched. The CDR3 sequence is 15 residues long. The CDR3 bases are TGTGCCAGCAGCCGGGACAGGGGGCCTAATGAAAAACTGTTTTTT. It is translated as CASSRDRGPNEKLFF.

The sample holds many counts of this clonotype. The chain has TRBV7-2 and TRBJ2-3, with D unresolved. Germline assignment: CDR1 SGHTA and CDR2 FQGNSA. Trimming stripped 6 bases from V and 3 bases from J, with 7 bases between. The CDR3 is made up of 12 amino acids. This chain's CDR3 is CASRLVTDTQYF. The CDR3 DNA sequence: TGTGCCAGCAGACTGGTTACAGATACGCAGTATTTT.

The gene calls are TRBV4-1 and TRBJ2-1, with 8 bases lining up with TRBD1. The CDR3 length is 15 residues. The ends lost 3 bases at V and 2 bases at J; junction bases unmatched: 3. CDR1 and CDR2 (germline): MGHRA, YSYEKL. The DNA for the CDR3 is TGCGCCAGCAGCCAGCCGACAGGGGCCTACAATGAGCAGTTCTTC. It encodes CASSQPTGAYNEQFF.

This clonotype was recorded many times. V is TRBV20-1 and J is TRBJ2-3; no clear D. V lost 3 bases and J lost 0, with 10 bases in between. The CDR3 runs 14 residues. In germline, CDR1 is DFQATT, CDR2 SNEGSKA (reference sequence). CDR3 residues: CSARFGASTDTQYF. DNA for the CDR3: TGCAGTGCTAGGTTCGGAGCTAGCACAGATACGCAGTATTTT.

This clonotype was found many times. The chain employs TRBV6-1 and TRBJ2-7; no definite D call. The CDR3 contains 13 residues. Germline CDR1 reads MNHNS; CDR2 reads SASEGT. Trimming removed 3 bases at V and 4 bases at J, with 10 bases between. The CDR3 DNA reads as TGTGCCAGCAGTGATTTCGGCTCGTACGAGCAGTACTTC. Its protein is CASSDFGSYEQYF.